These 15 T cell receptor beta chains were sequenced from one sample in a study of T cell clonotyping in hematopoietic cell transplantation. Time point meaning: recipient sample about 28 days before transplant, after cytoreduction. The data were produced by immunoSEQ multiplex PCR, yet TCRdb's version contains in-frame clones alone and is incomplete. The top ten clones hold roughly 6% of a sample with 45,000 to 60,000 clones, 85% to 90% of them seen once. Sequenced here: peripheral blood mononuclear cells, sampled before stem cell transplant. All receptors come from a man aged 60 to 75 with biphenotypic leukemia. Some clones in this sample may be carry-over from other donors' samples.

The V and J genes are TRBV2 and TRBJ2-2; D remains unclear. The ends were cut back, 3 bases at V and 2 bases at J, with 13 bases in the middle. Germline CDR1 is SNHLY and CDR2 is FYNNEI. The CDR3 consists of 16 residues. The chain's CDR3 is CASSDENPKNTGELFF. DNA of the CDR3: TGTGCCAGCAGTGATGAGAACCCAAAAAACACCGGGGAGCTGTTTTTT.

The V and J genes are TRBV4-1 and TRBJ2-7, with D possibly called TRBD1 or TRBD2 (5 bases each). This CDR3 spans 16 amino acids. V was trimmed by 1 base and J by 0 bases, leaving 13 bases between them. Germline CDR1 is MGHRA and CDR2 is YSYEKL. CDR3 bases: TGCGCCAGCAGCCAAGGGGGCGTGGGGAGCTCCTACGAGCAGTACTTC. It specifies CASSQGGVGSSYEQYF.

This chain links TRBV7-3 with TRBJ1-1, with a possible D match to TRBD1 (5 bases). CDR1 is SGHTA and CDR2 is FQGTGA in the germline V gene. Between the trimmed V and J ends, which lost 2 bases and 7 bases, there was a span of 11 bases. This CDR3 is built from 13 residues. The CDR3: CASSLEFDSEAFF. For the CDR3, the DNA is TGTGCCAGCAGCTTAGAGTTTGACAGTGAAGCTTTCTTT. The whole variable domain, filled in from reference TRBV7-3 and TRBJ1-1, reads GAGVSQTPSNKVTEKGKYVELRCDPISGHTALYWYRQSLGQGPEFLIYFQGTGAADDSGLPNDRFFAVRPEGSVSTLKIQRTERGDSAVYLCASSLEFDSEAFFGQGTRLTVV.

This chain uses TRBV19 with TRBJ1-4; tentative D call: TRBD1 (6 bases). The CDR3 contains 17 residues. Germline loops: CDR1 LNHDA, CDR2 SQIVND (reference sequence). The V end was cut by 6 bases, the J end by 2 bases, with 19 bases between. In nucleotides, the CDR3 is TGTGCCAGTAGCCCAGACAACAGGGTCGGCACTAATGAAAAACTGTTTTTT. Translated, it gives CASSPDNRVGTNEKLFF. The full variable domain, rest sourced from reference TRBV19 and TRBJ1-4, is DGGITQSPKYLFRKEGQNVTLSCEQNLNHDAMYWYRQDPGQGLRLIYYSQIVNDFQKGDIAEGYSVSREKKESFPLTVTSAQKNPTAFYLCASSPDNRVGTNEKLFFGSGTQLSVL.

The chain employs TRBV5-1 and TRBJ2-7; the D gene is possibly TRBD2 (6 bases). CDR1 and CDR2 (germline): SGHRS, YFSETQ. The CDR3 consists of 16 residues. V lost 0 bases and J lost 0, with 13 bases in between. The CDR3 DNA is TGCGCCAGCAGCTTGGCCGAGGCGGGACTCTCCTACGAGCAGTACTTC. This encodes CASSLAEAGLSYEQYF.

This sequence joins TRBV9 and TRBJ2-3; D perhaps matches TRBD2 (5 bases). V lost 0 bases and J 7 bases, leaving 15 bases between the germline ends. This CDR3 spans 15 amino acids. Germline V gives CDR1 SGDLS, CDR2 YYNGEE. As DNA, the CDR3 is TGTGCCAGCAGCGTAGCTCTAGAATGGAGGAATACGCAGTATTTT. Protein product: CASSVALEWRNTQYF. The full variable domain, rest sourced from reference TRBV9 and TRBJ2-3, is DSGVTQTPKHLITATGQRVTLRCSPRSGDLSVYWYQQSLDQGLQFLIQYYNGEERAKGNILERFSAQQFPDLHSELNLSSLELGDSALYFCASSVALEWRNTQYFGPGTRLTVL.

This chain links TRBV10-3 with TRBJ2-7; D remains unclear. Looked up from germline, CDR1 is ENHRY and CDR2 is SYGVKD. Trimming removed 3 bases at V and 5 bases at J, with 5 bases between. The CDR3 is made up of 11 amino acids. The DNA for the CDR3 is TGTGCCATCAGTGACCTCAACGAGCAGTACTTC. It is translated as CAISDLNEQYF.

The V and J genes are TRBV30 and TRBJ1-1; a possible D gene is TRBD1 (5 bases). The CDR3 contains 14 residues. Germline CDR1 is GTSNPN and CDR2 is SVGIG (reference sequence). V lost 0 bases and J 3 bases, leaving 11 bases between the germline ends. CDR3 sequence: CAWSVRGGYTEAFF. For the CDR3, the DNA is TGTGCCTGGAGTGTACGGGGGGGTTACACTGAAGCTTTCTTT.

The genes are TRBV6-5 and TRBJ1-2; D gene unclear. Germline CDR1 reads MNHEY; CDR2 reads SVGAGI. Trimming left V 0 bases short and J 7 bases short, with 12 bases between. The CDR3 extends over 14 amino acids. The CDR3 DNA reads TGTGCCAGCAGTTACTCAGGGAGGGCATCTGGCTACACCTTC. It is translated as CASSYSGRASGYTF.

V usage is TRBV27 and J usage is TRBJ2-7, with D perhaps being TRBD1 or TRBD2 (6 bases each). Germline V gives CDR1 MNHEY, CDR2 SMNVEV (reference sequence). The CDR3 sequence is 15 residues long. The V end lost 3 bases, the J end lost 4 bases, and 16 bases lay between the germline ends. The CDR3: CASSFERGEPYEQYF. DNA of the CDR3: TGTGCCAGCAGTTTTGAGAGGGGGGAGCCGTACGAGCAGTACTTC.

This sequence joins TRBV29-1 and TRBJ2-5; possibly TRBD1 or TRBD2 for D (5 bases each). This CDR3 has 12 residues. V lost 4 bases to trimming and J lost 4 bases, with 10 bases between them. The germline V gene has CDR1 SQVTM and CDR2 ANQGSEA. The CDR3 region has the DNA TGCAGCGTTGTCGGGGACGGAGAGACCCAGTACTTC. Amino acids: CSVVGDGETQYF.

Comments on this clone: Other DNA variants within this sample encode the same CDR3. Written as DNA, the CDR3 is TGTGCCAGCAGCCCTAGCGGGAATACAGATACGCAGTATTTT. Translating it yields CASSPSGNTDTQYF. The V and J genes are TRBV7-9 and TRBJ2-3, with 9 bases that match TRBD2. V gave up 5 bases and J gave up 3 bases; unmatched junction bases: 3. The germline gives CDR1 SEHNR, CDR2 FQNEAQ (reference sequence). This CDR3 spans 14 amino acids. Full variable domain (missing parts from reference TRBV7-9 and TRBJ2-3): DTGVSQNPRHKITKRGQNVTFRCDPISEHNRLYWYRQTLGQGPEFLTYFQNEAQLEKSRLLSDRFSAERPKGSFSTLEIQRTEQGDSAMYLCASSPSGNTDTQYFGPGTRLTVL.

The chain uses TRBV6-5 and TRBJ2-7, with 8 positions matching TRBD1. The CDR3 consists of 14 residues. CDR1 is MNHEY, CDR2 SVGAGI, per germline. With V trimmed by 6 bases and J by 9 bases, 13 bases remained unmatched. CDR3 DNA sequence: TGTGCCAGCAGAGCAGGGGGCAGAACGGGAGTGCAGTACTTC. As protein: CASRAGGRTGVQYF.

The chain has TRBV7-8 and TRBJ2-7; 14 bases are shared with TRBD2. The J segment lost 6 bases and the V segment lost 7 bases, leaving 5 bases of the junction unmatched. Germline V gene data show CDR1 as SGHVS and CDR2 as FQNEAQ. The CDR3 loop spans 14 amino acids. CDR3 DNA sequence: TGTGCCAGCAACGGACTAGCGGGAGGAGGCGAGCAGTACTTC. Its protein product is CASNGLAGGGEQYF.

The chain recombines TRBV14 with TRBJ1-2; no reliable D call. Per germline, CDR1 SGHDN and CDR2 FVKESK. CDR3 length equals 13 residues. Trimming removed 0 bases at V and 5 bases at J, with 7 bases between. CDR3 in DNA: TGTGCCAGCAGCCAAGAGCCGGAGTATGGCTACACCTTC. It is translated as CASSQEPEYGYTF.